Reported below is one TCR beta chain. Its antigen is not known. Trimming took off 6 bases at V and 9 bases at J, with 21 bases between the two ends. In germline, CDR1 is SQVTM, CDR2 ANQGSEA. The CDR3 is 14 residues long. This sample is drawn from a study of T-cell reconstitution after alpha-beta-depleted transplantation in children. Findings and caveats of the study: One year after transplant, T-cell counts and diversity came mostly from newly produced T cells. It was reported that alpha-beta T cells came from several hundred expanded graft clones (about two months after transplant).

Researchers prepared the TCRbeta library using unique molecular identifiers, the study reports. Each CDR3 protein is one row after TCRdb ran MiXCR on the PCR reads. The data show 450,000 to 550,000 distinct CDR3 sequences, 11% seen once. The sequence was obtained from a female patient aged 2-9 years who had a stem cell transplant for aplastic anemia, so the T cells may come from the graft donor. Source: PBMCs, mostly from graft donor cells, taken 180 days after TCRalphabeta/CD19-depleted stem cell transplant. The J gene is TRBJ2-1, the V gene TRBV29-1; D is possibly TRBD2 (6 bases). The CDR3 DNA sequence: TGCAGCGTCGTCCGGGACTCACAGATTGGTGAGCAGTTCTTC. It is translated as CSVVRDSQIGEQFF.